A selection of T cell receptor beta chains follows, all from one sample in a study of cytomegalovirus exposure and HLA in healthy donors. Using immunoSEQ multiplex PCR, the repertoire was profiled, and TCRdb retains in-frame clones only, with some absent. The sample holds some 71,000 clones, less than 95% seen once. Sequenced input: PBMCs. These TCRs come from a woman aged 18-29 years in good health and CMV-seronegative. The CDR3 runs from the conserved cysteine through the conserved F or W. Fields, in order: D gene, clone size, J gene, V gene, CDR3 DNA, CDR3 protein. The D gene is left open where the match is weak. Clone size, where shown, is once, few, many, or a class for clones that have expanded.

NA NA TRBJ1-2 TRBV7-9 TGTGCCAGCAGCCCAATCGACAGGCCCTATGGCTACACCTTC CASSPIDRPYGYTF
NA NA TRBJ1-1 TRBV10-1 TGCGCCAGCAGCTCCGGGACTGCGAACACTGAAGCTTTCTTT CASSSGTANTEAFF
TRBD2 NA TRBJ2-3 TRBV27 TGTGCCAGCAGATCCGGGACTAGCGGGAGTGGTGTGGGTGATACGCAGTATTTT CASRSGTSGSGVGDTQYF
NA NA TRBJ2-1 TRBV29-1 TGCAGCGTTGAAGGGAGGGACAGCCCAAGGAATGAGCAGTTCTTC CSVEGRDSPRNEQFF
TRBD2 once TRBJ2-3 TRBV27 TGTGCCAGCAGTTCCCTAGCGGGGGTATTAACAGATACGCAGTATTTT CASSSLAGVLTDTQYF
TRBD2 NA TRBJ2-3 TRBV7-3 TGTGCCAGCAGTCCGATAGCGGGAAGCACAGATACGCAGTATTTT CASSPIAGSTDTQYF
TRBD1 NA TRBJ2-3 TRBV7-3 TGTGCCAGCAGCTTAACTGGGGGACAGACCCGGCCAGATACGCAGTATTTT CASSLTGGQTRPDTQYF
NA NA TRBJ1-4 TRBV7-2 TGTGCCAGCACCTCCGCGGGGGCCTCCAATGAAAAACTGTTTTTT CASTSAGASNEKLFF
NA NA TRBJ2-7 TRBV5-6 TGTGCCAGCAGCTTCCGGTTTAGGAGCTCCTACGAGCAGTACTTC CASSFRFRSSYEQYF
TRBD1 NA TRBJ1-2 TRBV4-1 TGCGCCAGCAGCCACCACGGGACAGACTATGGCTACACCTTC CASSHHGTDYGYTF
NA NA TRBJ2-4 TRBV2 TGTGCCAGCACAGGGACAACGAAAGGAAACATTCAGTACTTC CASTGTTKGNIQYF
NA NA TRBJ2-7 TRBV7-3 TGTGCCAGCAGCACGTTGCCGGGACTGATCTACGAGCAGTACTTC CASSTLPGLIYEQYF
NA NA TRBJ1-1 TRBV6-5 TGTGCCAGCAGTTCTCCGGGGAACACTGAAGCTTTCTTT CASSSPGNTEAFF
NA few TRBJ2-1 TRBV15 TGTGCCACCAGCAGAAGCCGGGACTACAATGAGCAGTTCTTC CATSRSRDYNEQFF
NA NA TRBJ1-5 TRBV28 TGTGCCAGCAGTTTAGGAGGGAATGGGAATCAGCCCCAGCATTTT CASSLGGNGNQPQHF
NA NA TRBJ2-7 TRBV6-5 TGTGCCAGCAGTTATCGCAGGGGCAACGAGCAGTACTTC CASSYRRGNEQYF
NA NA TRBJ1-5 TRBV7-9 TGTGCCAGCAGCTTACTCTCCCTTAAGGACAGATATAGCAATCAGCCCCAGCATTTT CASSLLSLKDRYSNQPQHF
NA NA TRBJ2-3 TRBV19 TGTGCCAGTGTGGGGAGGGATACGCAGTATTTT CASVGRDTQYF
TRBD2 few TRBJ2-2 TRBV25-1 TGTGCCAGCAGTACTAGCGACCGGGAAACCGGGGAGCTGTTTTTT CASSTSDRETGELFF
NA NA TRBJ1-2 TRBV6-1 TGTGCCAGCAGTGCTAGACGTAGGGGAAGTGATGGTTACGGCTACACCTTC CASSARRRGSDGYGYTF
TRBD1 NA TRBJ2-2 TRBV10-3 TGTGCCATCAGTCCCGGGACAGGGACCACCGGGGAGCTGTTTTTT CAISPGTGTTGELFF
NA NA TRBJ2-7 TRBV2 TGTGCCAGCAGGGGGGGAGTCTACGAGCAGTACTTC CASRGGVYEQYF
TRBD1 NA TRBJ2-1 TRBV4-3 TGCGCCAGCAGCCAAGAAGGGCAGGGGGACTACAATGAGCAGTTCTTC CASSQEGQGDYNEQFF
TRBD1 NA TRBJ1-1 TRBV29-1 TGCAGCGTTGTAGGACAGGCGGGGGAAGCTTTCTTT CSVVGQAGEAFF
TRBD1 once TRBJ2-1 TRBV11-2 TGTGCCAGCAGCTTAGTTATGGGACAGGGTTCCTACAATGAGCAGTTCTTC CASSLVMGQGSYNEQFF
NA NA TRBJ1-1 TRBV28 TGTGCCAGCAGTTTATTGACAGGCGTGGGCACTGAAGCTTTCTTT CASSLLTGVGTEAFF
TRBD1 NA TRBJ2-1 TRBV27 TGTGCCAGCAGTCCAGGGGGCCCGTACAATGAGCAGTTCTTC CASSPGGPYNEQFF
TRBD1 NA TRBJ2-4 TRBV7-3 TGTGCCAGCAGCCTCAATTCCGGGACAGGAAAAAACATTCAGTACTTC CASSLNSGTGKNIQYF
TRBD2 NA TRBJ2-2 TRBV18 TGTGCCAGCTCACATCCCGGGACTAAAATCACCGGGGAGCTGTTTTTT CASSHPGTKITGELFF
NA NA TRBJ1-2 TRBV10-3 TGTGCCATCACCCCGGGTGACTATGGCTACACCTTC CAITPGDYGYTF
TRBD1 NA TRBJ2-3 TRBV29-1 TGCAGCGTTGAACGGGACAGGGGGACAGATACGCAGTATTTT CSVERDRGTDTQYF
NA NA TRBJ2-2 TRBV5-4 TGTGCCAGCAGCTTACCAGCGGGGAACACCGGGGAGCTGTTTTTT CASSLPAGNTGELFF
TRBD1 NA TRBJ2-7 TRBV12-5 TGTGCTAGTGGTTTCCGGGACAGCACGACCGAGCAGTACTTC CASGFRDSTTEQYF
TRBD2 NA TRBJ2-3 TRBV10-1 TGCGCCAGCGCTCCGGGACTAGCGGGAGTAGATACGCAGTATTTT CASAPGLAGVDTQYF
NA NA TRBJ2-2 TRBV30 TGTGCCTGGAGAGGGCAGGGGAACACCGGGGAGCTGTTTTTT CAWRGQGNTGELFF
TRBD2 once TRBJ2-3 TRBV6-5 TGTGCCAGCAGGGGACTAGCGGGGGGAGATACGCAGTATTTT CASRGLAGGDTQYF
NA NA TRBJ2-2 TRBV5-1 TGCGCCAGCAGCCCAGGGGCGACCGGGGAGCTGTTTTTT CASSPGATGELFF
TRBD1 NA TRBJ2-2 TRBV9 TGTGCCAGCAGCGTGCGGGACAGGGGAAACACCGGGGAGCTGTTTTTT CASSVRDRGNTGELFF
NA NA TRBJ1-1 TRBV2 TGTGCCAGCAACCCAGGACCGCGGGTCGACACTGAAGCTTTCTTT CASNPGPRVDTEAFF
TRBD1 NA TRBJ2-7 TRBV7-8 TGTGCCAGCAGTTTACAGGGGGGAACAGTCCCCTGGGAGCAGTACTTC CASSLQGGTVPWEQYF
NA NA TRBJ1-1 TRBV7-6 TGTGCCAGCAGCTTATCCGGGACAGAAGCTTTCTTT CASSLSGTEAFF
TRBD1 NA TRBJ1-5 TRBV10-2 TGCGCCAGCAGTGACCAAGGACAGGGACGCCTTTATAGCAATCAGCCCCAGCATTTT CASSDQGQGRLYSNQPQHF
NA once TRBJ2-5 TRBV5-4 TGTGCCAGCAGCTTGGGGGGGCTCTTAACAGAGACCCAGTACTTC CASSLGGLLTETQYF